This passage covers 25 T cell receptor beta chains from one sample sequenced in a study of radiotherapy plus CTLA-4 blockade in lung cancer. Repertoires were generated with immunoSEQ multiplex PCR, while TCRdb's copy carries only in-frame clones and drops some. This sample carries 50,000 to 60,000 clones, approximately 80% of them seen once, and the ten largest clones take around 6.6%. The sample was peripheral blood, taken from a patient treated with radiotherapy plus ipilimumab. The receptors shown here come from a human donor with non-small cell lung cancer whose response to radiotherapy plus ipilimumab could not be evaluated.

The chain links TRBV20-1 to TRBJ1-3; TRBD1 aligns across 8 bases. Trimming took 1 base from V and 16 from J; bases not matched to a gene: 6. Germline-derived CDR1 and CDR2 are DFQATT and SNEGSKA (reference sequence). The CDR3 is 11 amino acids. CDR3 sequence: CSARGPDRGYF. CDR3 sequence (DNA): TGCAGTGCTAGAGGTCCTGACAGGGGTTATTTT.

The chain employs TRBV28 and TRBJ1-1; TRBD1 matches at 9 bases. V gave up 5 bases and J gave up 5 bases; unmatched junction bases: 6. The CDR3 covers 14 residues. CDR1 is MDHEN and CDR2 is SYDVKM in the germline V gene. CDR3 DNA: TGTGCCAGCAGTCTCCGGACAGGGGTGACTGAAGCTTTCTTT. Protein product: CASSLRTGVTEAFF.

The chain employs TRBV5-4 and TRBJ2-4; tentatively, D is TRBD1 (5 bases). The CDR3 covers 14 residues. Germline V CDR1 and CDR2: SGHNT, YYREEE (reference sequence). V gave up 0 bases and J gave up 4 bases, with 8 bases separating them. The CDR3: CASSLDQGKNIQYF. CDR3 nucleotides: TGTGCCAGCAGCTTGGACCAGGGAAAAAACATTCAGTACTTC.

The chain employs TRBV10-2 and TRBJ2-1; 8 bases are a match to TRBD2. With V trimmed by 3 bases and J by 7 bases, 5 bases remained unmatched. The germline gives CDR1 WSHSY, CDR2 SAAADI. This CDR3 is 14 amino acids long. The DNA for the CDR3 is TGCGCCAGCAGTGAAATGCGGGGGGCTAATGAGCAGTTCTTC. Its translation is CASSEMRGANEQFF.

CDR3: CASSTGTVLFLGGYTF. DNA for the CDR3: TGTGCCAGTAGTACAGGGACAGTCTTGTTTCTAGGTGGCTACACCTTC. V and J are TRBV19 and TRBJ1-2, with 7 bases matching TRBD1. The CDR3 loop spans 16 amino acids. V was clipped by 4 bases and J by 7 bases; unmatched bases: 15. CDR1 and CDR2 (germline): LNHDA, SQIVND (reference sequence).

The genes are TRBV7-2 and TRBJ2-7; 13 bases are a match to TRBD2. The CDR3 runs to 17 residues. Germline values: CDR1 SGHTA, CDR2 FQGNSA. The ends lost 4 bases at V and 0 bases at J; junction bases unmatched: 6. In DNA form, the CDR3 reads TGTGCCAGCAGCTCGCCGGGGACTAGCGGGACCTCCTACGAGCAGTACTTC. Translated, it gives CASSSPGTSGTSYEQYF.

The chain joins TRBV11-2 to TRBJ2-7; no reliable D call. Germline V lookup: CDR1 SGHAT, CDR2 FQNNGV. V shed 1 base and J shed 1 base, with 5 bases lying between them. The CDR3 runs to 13 residues. The CDR3 sequence is CASSLGTSYEQYF. The CDR3 bases are TGTGCCAGCAGCTTAGGCACTTCCTACGAGCAGTACTTC.

The CDR3: CASSGASGSFGEQFF. The CDR3 DNA follows: TGTGCCAGCAGCGGGGCTAGCGGGAGCTTCGGTGAGCAGTTCTTC. This chain connects TRBV11-2 to TRBJ2-1, with 10 bases lining up with TRBD2. The V and J ends lost 5 bases and 9 bases, in that order; junction bases with no gene match: 10. This CDR3 has 15 residues. In germline, CDR1 is SGHAT, CDR2 FQNNGV.

The chain joins TRBV5-1 to TRBJ2-5; 11 bases align to TRBD2. The germline gives CDR1 SGHRS, CDR2 YFSETQ. The V and J ends lost 7 bases and 2 bases, in that order; junction bases with no gene match: 10. CDR3 size: 16 residues. CDR3 DNA sequence: TGCGCCAGCTGTCTAGCGGGAGGCGCGGGGCAAGAGACCCAGTACTTC. Amino acid sequence: CASCLAGGAGQETQYF.

The chain couples TRBV7-2 to TRBJ2-1; no reliable D call. Germline V CDR1 and CDR2: SGHTA, FQGNSA. The V and J ends lost 1 base and 0 bases respectively, with 7 bases between them. The CDR3 consists of 15 residues. The chain's CDR3 is CASSLERSSYNEQFF. In DNA, the CDR3 is TGTGCCAGCAGCTTAGAACGGAGCTCCTACAATGAGCAGTTCTTC.

The rearrangement joins TRBV7-9 to TRBJ2-3, with 10 bases that match TRBD2. Losses at the gene ends were 3 bases for V and 0 bases for J; bases not matched to a gene: 0. Germline lookup yields CDR1 SEHNR and CDR2 FQNEAQ (reference sequence). The CDR3 extends over 15 amino acids. CDR3 DNA sequence: TGTGCCAGCAGCTTGACTAGCGGGAGCACAGATACGCAGTATTTT. Protein product: CASSLTSGSTDTQYF. The full variable domain, completed using reference TRBV7-9 and TRBJ2-3, is DTGVSQNPRHKITKRGQNVTFRCDPISEHNRLYWYRQTLGQGPEFLTYFQNEAQLEKSRLLSDRFSAERPKGSFSTLEIQRTEQGDSAMYLCASSLTSGSTDTQYFGPGTRLTVL.

The chain joins TRBV4-1 to TRBJ1-1, with D possibly being TRBD1 (6 bases). The CDR3 consists of 15 residues. The germline V and J ends were trimmed by 0 bases and 5 bases, with 13 bases remaining between them. CDR1 and CDR2 (germline): MGHRA, YSYEKL. The CDR3 loop is CASSQEWLQGTEAFF. CDR3 sequence (DNA): TGCGCCAGCAGCCAAGAATGGTTACAGGGAACTGAAGCTTTCTTT.

The V call is TRBV11-2, the J call TRBJ2-5, with a tentative D call TRBD1 (6 bases). The CDR3 sequence is 13 residues long. In germline, CDR1 is SGHAT, CDR2 FQNNGV. V lost 0 bases and J lost 4, with 6 bases in between. The CDR3 loop is CASSLEQGETQYF. The DNA of the CDR3 is TGTGCCAGCAGCTTAGAACAGGGAGAGACCCAGTACTTC.

The gene calls are TRBV5-4 and TRBJ2-5; the match to TRBD1 covers 7 bases. The CDR3 loop spans 14 amino acids. V lost 4 bases, J lost 0 bases, and 3 bases stayed unmatched. From germline, CDR1 is SGHNT and CDR2 YYREEE (reference sequence). CDR3 nucleotide sequence: TGTGCCAGCAGCAACAGGGGTAACCAAGAGACCCAGTACTTC. Protein product: CASSNRGNQETQYF.

V and J are TRBV7-2 and TRBJ1-2, with D possibly TRBD1 on 5 matching bases. Germline V lookup: CDR1 SGHTA, CDR2 FQGNSA. The CDR3 spans 15 residues. V lost 4 bases to trimming and J lost 2 bases, with 14 bases between them. The CDR3 DNA reads TGTGCCAGCAGCTATGGACGGGGGACCAACTATGGCTACACCTTC. Its protein is CASSYGRGTNYGYTF.

The genes are TRBV4-3 and TRBJ1-2; no definite D call. Germline CDR1 and CDR2: LGHNA and YSLEER. CDR3 length: 13 amino acids. Trimming stripped 4 bases from V and 8 bases from J, with 14 bases between. This CDR3 reads CASSPTQSTGYTF. For the CDR3, the DNA is TGCGCCAGCAGCCCCACCCAGTCAACGGGCTACACCTTC.

This chain uses TRBV7-8 with TRBJ1-1; 7 positions match TRBD1. With 5 bases clipped from V and 8 bases from J, the junction kept 8 bases outside the gene matches. Germline V lookup: CDR1 SGHVS, CDR2 FQNEAQ. The length of the CDR3 is 13 residues. In DNA form, the CDR3 reads TGTGCCAGCAGCAAAGACCGGGACAGCGAAGCTTTCTTT. This sequence encodes CASSKDRDSEAFF.

This chain uses TRBV19 with TRBJ1-6; D gene uncertain. V dropped 2 bases and J dropped 0 bases, with 5 bases sitting between them. Germline values: CDR1 LNHDA, CDR2 SQIVND (reference sequence). This CDR3 comprises 15 residues. The DNA of the CDR3 is TGTGCCAGTAGTATATCGAGCTCCTATAATTCACCCCTCCACTTT. Its protein is CASSISSSYNSPLHF.

V and J are TRBV28 and TRBJ1-5; 8 bases are a match to TRBD1. V dropped 3 bases and J dropped 7; count of bases not matched to a gene: 17. The CDR3 totals 18 residues. CDR1 is MDHEN, CDR2 SYDVKM, per germline. The CDR3 is CASSFAGQEVILEQPQHF. CDR3 DNA sequence: TGTGCCAGCAGTTTTGCGGGACAGGAGGTAATCTTAGAGCAGCCCCAGCATTTT. Supplemented by reference TRBV28 and TRBJ1-5, the full variable domain reads DVKVTQSSRYLVKRTGEKVFLECVQDMDHENMFWYRQDPGLGLRLIYFSYDVKMKEKGDIPEGYSVSREKKERFSLILESASTNQTSMYLCASSFAGQEVILEQPQHFGDGTRLSIL.

This chain joins TRBV6-5 and TRBJ1-1; possible D gene TRBD1, 6 bases. CDR3 size: 13 residues. Germline V lookup: CDR1 MNHEY, CDR2 SVGAGI. V was shortened by 7 bases and J by 6 bases, with 15 bases between the two germline ends. Written as DNA, the CDR3 is TGTGCCAGCAATCTCAGGGGATTCCCTGAAGCTTTCTTT. It encodes CASNLRGFPEAFF.

The chain employs TRBV2 and TRBJ2-1; 9 bases are shared with TRBD2. CDR3 length: 16 residues. Trimming removed 5 bases from V and 5 bases from J; junction bases left unmatched: 10. Germline CDR1 SNHLY, CDR2 FYNNEI. The CDR3 is CASSWVVSGGHNEQFF. The CDR3 region has the DNA TGTGCCAGCAGTTGGGTGGTTAGCGGGGGACACAATGAGCAGTTCTTC.

V and J are TRBV6-1 and TRBJ2-3; 7 positions agree with TRBD2. The junction had 12 bases not matched to a gene; V was cut back by 7 bases and J by 5 bases. Germline V lookup: CDR1 MNHNS, CDR2 SASEGT. This CDR3 region has 15 residues. The CDR3 protein is CASNMKAGVEDTQYF. Written as DNA, the CDR3 is TGTGCCAGCAATATGAAGGCGGGAGTGGAAGATACGCAGTATTTT.

In its sample, this clone was seen a few times. V usage is TRBV5-8 and J usage is TRBJ1-5, with 8 bases that match TRBD1. After removal of 2 bases from V and 6 bases from J, the junction contained 7 bases not matched to a gene. Germline assignment: CDR1 SGHTS and CDR2 YDEGEE. The CDR3 has 15 residues. The CDR3 is CASSLGQGAGQPQHF. Here the CDR3 DNA reads TGTGCCAGCAGCTTAGGGCAGGGGGCCGGTCAGCCCCAGCATTTT. Full variable domain (outside the CDR3, taken from reference TRBV5-8 and TRBJ1-5): EAGVTQSPTHLIKTRGQQATLRCSPISGHTSVYWYQQALGLGLQFLLWYDEGEERNRGNFPPRFSGRQFPNYSSELNVNALELEDSALYLCASSLGQGAGQPQHFGDGTRLSIL.

This clone occurred a few times. The chain employs TRBV7-2 and TRBJ1-5; 8 bases fit TRBD1. V trimming: 5 bases; J trimming: 1 base; junction bases outside the gene matches: 4. Germline loops: CDR1 SGHTA, CDR2 FQGNSA. The CDR3 consists of 15 residues. The CDR3 DNA reads as TGTGCCAGCAGCCCACGGACAGGGAGCAATCAGCCCCAGCATTTT. As protein: CASSPRTGSNQPQHF.

V gene TRBV11-2 combines with J gene TRBJ2-1; 10 nucleotides match TRBD2. The CDR3 length is 15 residues. From germline, CDR1 is SGHAT and CDR2 FQNNGV. Trimming took 3 bases from V and 8 from J; bases not matched to a gene: 7. The CDR3 DNA is TGTGCCAGCAGCTTCCGGACTAGCGGCAGCGATGAGCAGTTCTTC. Its protein is CASSFRTSGSDEQFF. Full variable domain (missing parts from reference TRBV11-2 and TRBJ2-1): EAGVAQSPRYKIIEKRQSVAFWCNPISGHATLYWYQQILGQGPKLLIQFQNNGVVDDSQLPKDRFSAERLKGVDSTLKIQPAKLEDSAVYLCASSFRTSGSDEQFFGPGTRLTVL.